This T cell receptor beta chain was captured by sequencing in a study of cytomegalovirus exposure and HLA in healthy donors. Study details: Earlier, 200 million or so T cells were analyzed, and 117 million unique TCR beta sequences were found among them. Study-level points and caveats: Cytomegalovirus status was reportedly diagnosed by the classifier with high sensitivity and specificity. It was shown in a later analysis that HLA-associated TCR beta chains were more clonally expanded than other, equally common chains. Compared with the roughly 700-donor mean, an Asian-associated ancestry cluster reportedly had fewer N-insertions, according to a later analysis.

This PCR relied on a set of 60 Vbeta primers and 13 Jbeta primers. Method: immunoSEQ multiplex PCR; TCRdb's copy keeps in-frame clones and lacks some. This sample carries roughly 140,000 clones, around 80% of them seen once, and the ten largest clones take about 2.2%. On this clone itself: Antigen unknown.

This sequence was found in a man younger than 40 in good health and CMV-seronegative. The material sequenced was PBMCs.

For the CDR3, the DNA is TGTGCAGCGCGTCGGGGTGGTTTGAACACTGAAGCTTTCTTT. Translated, it gives CAARRGGLNTEAFF. The chain links TRBV30 to TRBJ1-1, with D unresolved. This CDR3 spans 14 amino acids. The germline V gene encodes CDR1 GTSNPN and CDR2 SVGIG (reference sequence).